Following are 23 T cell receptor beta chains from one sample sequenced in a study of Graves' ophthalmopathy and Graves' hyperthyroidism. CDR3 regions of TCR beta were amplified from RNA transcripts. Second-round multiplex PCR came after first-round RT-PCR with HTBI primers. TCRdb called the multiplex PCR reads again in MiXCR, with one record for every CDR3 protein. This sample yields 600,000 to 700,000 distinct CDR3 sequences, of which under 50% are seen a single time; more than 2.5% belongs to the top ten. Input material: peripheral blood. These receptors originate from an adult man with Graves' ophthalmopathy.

The CDR3 is CASSMTGESNQPQHF. The CDR3 DNA reads TGTGCCAGCTCCATGACAGGGGAGAGCAATCAGCCCCAGCATTTT. The chain carries TRBV2 and TRBJ1-5; TRBD1 aligns across 8 bases. In germline, CDR1 is SNHLY, CDR2 FYNNEI. The CDR3 length is 15 residues. With 8 bases clipped from V and 1 base from J, the junction kept 7 bases outside the gene matches.

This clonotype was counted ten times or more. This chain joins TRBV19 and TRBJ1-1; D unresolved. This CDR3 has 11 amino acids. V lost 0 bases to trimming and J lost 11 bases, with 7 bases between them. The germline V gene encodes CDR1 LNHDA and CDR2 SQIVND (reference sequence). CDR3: CASSIEGAAFF. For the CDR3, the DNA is TGTGCCAGTAGTATAGAGGGTGCGGCTTTCTTT.

The CDR3 region is CASSIGREYEQYF. CDR3 sequence (DNA): TGTGCCAGCAGCATCGGACGGGAATACGAGCAGTACTTC. The V call is TRBV6-5, the J call TRBJ2-7; D may be TRBD2 (5 bases). From germline, CDR1 is MNHEY and CDR2 SVGAGI. The V end lost 6 bases, the J end lost 4 bases, and 13 bases lay between the germline ends. The CDR3 sequence is 13 residues long.

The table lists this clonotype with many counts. CDR3 sequence: CASWWGTEAFF. The CDR3 DNA reads as TGTGCCAGCTGGTGGGGGACTGAAGCTTTCTTT. The chain uses TRBV2 and TRBJ1-1, with D possibly TRBD1 on 5 matching bases. CDR1 and CDR2 from the germline V gene are SNHLY and FYNNEI. CDR3 length equals 11 residues. V gave up 8 bases and J gave up 5 bases, with 9 bases separating them.

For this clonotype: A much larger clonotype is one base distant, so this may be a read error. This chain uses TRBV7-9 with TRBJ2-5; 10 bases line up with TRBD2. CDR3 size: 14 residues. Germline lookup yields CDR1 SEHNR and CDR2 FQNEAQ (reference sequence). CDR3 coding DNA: TGTGCCGGCAGGTGGACTAGCGGAGAAGAGACCCAGTACTTC. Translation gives CAGRWTSGEETQYF.

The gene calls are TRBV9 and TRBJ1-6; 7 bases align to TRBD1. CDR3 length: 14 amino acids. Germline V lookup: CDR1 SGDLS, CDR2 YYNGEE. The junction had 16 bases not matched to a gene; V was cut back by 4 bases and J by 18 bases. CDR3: CASSPRDRNSPSHF. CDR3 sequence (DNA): TGTGCCAGCAGCCCCCGGGACAGAAATTCACCCTCCCACTTT.

CDR3: CSARDLGKGEQYF. The DNA of the CDR3 is TGCAGTGCTAGAGATCTAGGGAAAGGCGAGCAGTACTTC. The chain is built from TRBV20-1 and TRBJ2-7; D is undetermined. V was clipped by 0 bases and J by 6 bases, with 12 bases between them. Germline CDR1 and CDR2: DFQATT and SNEGSKA (reference sequence). The CDR3 runs to 13 residues.

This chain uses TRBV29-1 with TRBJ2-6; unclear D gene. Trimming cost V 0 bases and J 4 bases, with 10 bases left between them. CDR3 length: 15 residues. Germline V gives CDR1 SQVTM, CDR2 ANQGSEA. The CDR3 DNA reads TGCAGCGTTGAAGATCGAGGCTCGGGGGCCAACGTCCTGACTTTC. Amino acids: CSVEDRGSGANVLTF.

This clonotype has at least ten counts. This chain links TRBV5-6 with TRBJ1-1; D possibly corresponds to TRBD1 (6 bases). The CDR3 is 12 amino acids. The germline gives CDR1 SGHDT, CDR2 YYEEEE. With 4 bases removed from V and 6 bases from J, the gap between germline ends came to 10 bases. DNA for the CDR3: TGTGCCAGCAGCGGCGGACAGTCTGAAGCTTTCTTT. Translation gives CASSGGQSEAFF.

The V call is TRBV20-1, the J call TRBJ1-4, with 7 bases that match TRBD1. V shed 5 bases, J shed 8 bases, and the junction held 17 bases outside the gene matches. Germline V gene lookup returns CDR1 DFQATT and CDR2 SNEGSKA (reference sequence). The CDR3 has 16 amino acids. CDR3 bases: TGCAGTGCTTTCGGCGATGAGGCAGGGGGTAGGGAAAAACTGTTTTTT. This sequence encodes CSAFGDEAGGREKLFF.

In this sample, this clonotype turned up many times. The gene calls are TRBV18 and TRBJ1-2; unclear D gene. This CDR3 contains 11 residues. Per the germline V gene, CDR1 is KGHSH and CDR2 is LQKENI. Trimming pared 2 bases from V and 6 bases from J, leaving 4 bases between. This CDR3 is CASSPGDGYTF. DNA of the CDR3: TGTGCCAGCTCACCAGGAGATGGCTACACCTTC.

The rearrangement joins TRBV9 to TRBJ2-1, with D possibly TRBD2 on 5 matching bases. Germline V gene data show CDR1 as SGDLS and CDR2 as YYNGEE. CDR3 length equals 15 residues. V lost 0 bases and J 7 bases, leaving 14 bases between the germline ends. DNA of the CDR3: TGTGCCAGCAGCGTAGGAGGCTTAAGCGGTAATGAGCAGTTCTTC. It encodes CASSVGGLSGNEQFF.

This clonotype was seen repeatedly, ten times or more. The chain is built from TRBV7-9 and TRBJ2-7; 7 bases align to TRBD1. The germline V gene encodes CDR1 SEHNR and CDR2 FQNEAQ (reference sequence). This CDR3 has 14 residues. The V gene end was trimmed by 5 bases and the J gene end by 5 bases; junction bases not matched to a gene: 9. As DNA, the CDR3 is TGTGCCAGCAGCCGACAGGGAAGGCACCACGAGCAGTACTTC. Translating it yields CASSRQGRHHEQYF.

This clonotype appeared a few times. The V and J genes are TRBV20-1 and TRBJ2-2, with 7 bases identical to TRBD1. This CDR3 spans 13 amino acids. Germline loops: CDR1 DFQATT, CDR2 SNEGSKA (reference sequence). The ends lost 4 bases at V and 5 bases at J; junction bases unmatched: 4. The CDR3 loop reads CSAMTGSTGELFF. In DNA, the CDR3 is TGCAGTGCTATGACAGGGAGTACCGGGGAGCTGTTTTTT.

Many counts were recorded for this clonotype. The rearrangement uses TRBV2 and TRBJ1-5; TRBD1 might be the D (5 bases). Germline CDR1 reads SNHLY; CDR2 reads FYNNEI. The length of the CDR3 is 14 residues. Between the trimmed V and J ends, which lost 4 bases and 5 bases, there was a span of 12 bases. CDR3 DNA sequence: TGTGCCAGCAGTGGGCAGCAAGGGGATCAGCCCCAGCATTTT. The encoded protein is CASSGQQGDQPQHF.

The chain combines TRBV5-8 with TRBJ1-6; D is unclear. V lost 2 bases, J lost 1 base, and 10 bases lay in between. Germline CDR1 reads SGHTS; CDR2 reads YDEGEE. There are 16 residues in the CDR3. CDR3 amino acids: CASSLPPGSYNSPLHF. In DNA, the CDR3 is TGTGCCAGCAGCTTACCCCCTGGATCCTATAATTCACCCCTCCACTTT.

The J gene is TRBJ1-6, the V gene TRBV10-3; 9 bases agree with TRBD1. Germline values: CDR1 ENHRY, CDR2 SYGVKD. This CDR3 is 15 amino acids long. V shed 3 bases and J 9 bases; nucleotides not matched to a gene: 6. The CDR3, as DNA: TGTGCCATCAGTGATACAGGGGGCGTTGGTTCACCCCTCCACTTT. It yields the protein CAISDTGGVGSPLHF.

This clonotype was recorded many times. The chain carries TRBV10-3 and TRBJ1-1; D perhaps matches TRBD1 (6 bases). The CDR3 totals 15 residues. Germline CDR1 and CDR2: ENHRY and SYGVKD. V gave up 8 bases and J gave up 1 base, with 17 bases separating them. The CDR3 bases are TGTGCCATCCACGAGGGGGTAGGTGGGAACACTGAAGCTTTCTTT. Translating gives CAIHEGVGGNTEAFF.

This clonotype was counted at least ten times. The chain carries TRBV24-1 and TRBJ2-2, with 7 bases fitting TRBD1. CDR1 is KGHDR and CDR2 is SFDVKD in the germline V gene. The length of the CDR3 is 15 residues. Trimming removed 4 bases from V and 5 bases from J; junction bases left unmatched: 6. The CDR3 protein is CATSEFDRDTGELFF. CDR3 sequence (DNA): TGTGCCACCAGTGAATTCGACAGGGATACCGGGGAGCTGTTTTTT.

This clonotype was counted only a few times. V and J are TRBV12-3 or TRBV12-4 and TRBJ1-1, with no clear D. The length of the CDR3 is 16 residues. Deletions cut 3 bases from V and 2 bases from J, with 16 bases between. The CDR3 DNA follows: TGTGCCAGCAGTTTGAATAAGGGAGGACTCAACACTGAAGCTTTCTTT. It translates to CASSLNKGGLNTEAFF.

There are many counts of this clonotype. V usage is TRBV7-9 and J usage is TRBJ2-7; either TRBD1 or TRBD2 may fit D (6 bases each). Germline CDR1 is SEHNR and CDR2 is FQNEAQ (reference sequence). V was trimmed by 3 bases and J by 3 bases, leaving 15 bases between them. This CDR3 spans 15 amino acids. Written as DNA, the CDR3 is TGTGCCAGCAGCTTGCCCCAACAGGGAGGCTACGAGCAGTACTTC. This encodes CASSLPQQGGYEQYF.

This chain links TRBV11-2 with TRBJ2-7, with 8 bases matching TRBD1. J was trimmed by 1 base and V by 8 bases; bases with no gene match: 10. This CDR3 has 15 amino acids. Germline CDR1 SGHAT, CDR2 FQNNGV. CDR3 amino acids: CASSLRQGLSYEQYF. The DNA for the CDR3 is TGTGCCAGCTCACTCCGACAGGGGTTGTCCTACGAGCAGTACTTC.

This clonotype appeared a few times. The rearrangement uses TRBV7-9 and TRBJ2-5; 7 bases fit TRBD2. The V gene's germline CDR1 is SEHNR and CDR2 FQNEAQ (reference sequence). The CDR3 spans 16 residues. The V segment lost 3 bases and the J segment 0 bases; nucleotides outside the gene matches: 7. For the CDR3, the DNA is TGTGCCAGCAGCTTGGGGGGGACGGGCAACCAAGAGACCCAGTACTTC. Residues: CASSLGGTGNQETQYF. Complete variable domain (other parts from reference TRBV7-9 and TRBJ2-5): DTGVSQNPRHKITKRGQNVTFRCDPISEHNRLYWYRQTLGQGPEFLTYFQNEAQLEKSRLLSDRFSAERPKGSFSTLEIQRTEQGDSAMYLCASSLGGTGNQETQYFGPGTRLLVL.